The present T cell receptor beta chain was sequenced within a study of blood T cell repertoires in COVID-19. The overall study: Sources were T cells, B-cell-depleted T cells, or PBMCs; the material itself was cDNA or gDNA.

This CDR3 is 15 amino acids long. Germline CDR1 and CDR2: SGHRS and YFSETQ. V shed 2 bases, J shed 3 bases, and the junction held 6 bases outside the gene matches. Sequenced by immunoSEQ multiplex PCR; TCRdb stores in-frame clones only, minus some. The sample lists tens of thousands of clones; approximately 82% were seen once. Sequenced input: peripheral blood. The receptor comes from a human donor in a cohort sampled during active or convalescent COVID-19. The chain links TRBV5-1 to TRBJ1-1; TRBD1 agrees at 8 bases. CDR3 residues: CASSFGTGGDTEAFF. CDR3 bases: TGCGCCAGCAGCTTTGGGACAGGAGGGGACACTGAAGCTTTCTTT.